This is a list of T cell receptor beta chains from one sample in a study of CD8+CD57+ T cells in acquired aplastic anemia. TCRdb re-analysed the reads in MiXCR, keeping a single row per CDR3 protein. The sample has under 250,000 distinct CDR3 sequences; around half are singletons. The sample taken for sequencing was sorted CD4+, CD8+, or CD8+CD57+ T cells (not recorded which) from PBMCs. The receptors stem from a human donor with aplastic anemia. CDR3s include the opening cysteine and the closing phenylalanine or tryptophan. The D gene is left open where the match is weak. A row's size may be missing; if present it is once, few, many or a size class.

d_gene: NA; v_gene: TRBV25-1; j_gene: TRBJ2-5; abundance: many; CDR3nt: TGTGCCAGCAGTGCCGGGGCGCTGTACTTC; CDR3aa: CASSAGALYF
d_gene: NA; v_gene: TRBV12-5; j_gene: TRBJ1-4; abundance: NA; CDR3nt: TGTGCTAGTGGCCCCAGTTGGGAAAAACTGTTTTTT; CDR3aa: CASGPSWEKLFF
d_gene: NA; v_gene: TRBV27; j_gene: TRBJ1-6; abundance: NA; CDR3nt: TGTGCCAGCAGGCTGGGGTCAGGGAATAATTCACCCCTCCACTTT; CDR3aa: CASRLGSGNNSPLHF
d_gene: NA; v_gene: TRBV24-1; j_gene: TRBJ2-1; abundance: NA; CDR3nt: TGTGCCACCCTGCGGGGTTCTACCCACAATGAGCAGTTCTTC; CDR3aa: CATLRGSTHNEQFF
d_gene: TRBD1; v_gene: TRBV29-1; j_gene: TRBJ2-7; abundance: many; CDR3nt: TGCAGCGTTGTGGGAGCCGGGACAGCCTACGAGCAGTACTTC; CDR3aa: CSVVGAGTAYEQYF
d_gene: NA; v_gene: TRBV15; j_gene: TRBJ2-5; abundance: NA; CDR3nt: TGTGCCACCAGCAGAGACGGGGGTCCCCAAGAGACCCAGTACTTC; CDR3aa: CATSRDGGPQETQYF
d_gene: NA; v_gene: TRBV10-3; j_gene: TRBJ1-2; abundance: NA; CDR3nt: TGTGCCATCAGTGAGGTACAGGGTGATGGCTACACCTTC; CDR3aa: CAISEVQGDGYTF
d_gene: NA; v_gene: TRBV7-2; j_gene: TRBJ1-5; abundance: many; CDR3nt: TGTGCCAGCATCCCTAGTTCAGGGGCCAATCAGCCCCAGCATTTT; CDR3aa: CASIPSSGANQPQHF
d_gene: NA; v_gene: TRBV19; j_gene: TRBJ1-1; abundance: NA; CDR3nt: TGTGCCAGTAGTACACTGACAGTTATGAAAACTGAAGCTCTCTTT; CDR3aa: CASSTLTVMKTEALF
d_gene: TRBD1; v_gene: TRBV9; j_gene: TRBJ2-5; abundance: once; CDR3nt: TGTGCCAGCAGCGGGGACAGGGAAGAGACCCAGTACTTC; CDR3aa: CASSGDREETQYF
d_gene: TRBD2; v_gene: TRBV6-5; j_gene: TRBJ2-5; abundance: many; CDR3nt: TGTGCCAGCAGCTTCGGGACTAGCGGGGAAGAGACCCAGTACTTC; CDR3aa: CASSFGTSGEETQYF
d_gene: NA; v_gene: TRBV3-1; j_gene: TRBJ1-5; abundance: few; CDR3nt: TGTGCCAGCAGCCAAGAGGGGGGCCGCCAGCCCCAGCATTTT; CDR3aa: CASSQEGGRQPQHF
d_gene: TRBD1; v_gene: TRBV12-3/TRBV12-4; j_gene: TRBJ1-1; abundance: many; CDR3nt: TGTGCCAGCAGGGACAGGCTAAACACTGAAGCTTTCTTT; CDR3aa: CASRDRLNTEAFF